These T cell receptor beta chains were read from a single sample in a study of blood T cell repertoires in COVID-19. Clones were read by immunoSEQ multiplex PCR, and TCRdb kept only the in-frame ones, dropping some. The sample contains a few hundred thousand clones, about four fifths of which appear only once. Specimen: peripheral blood. The receptors were gathered from a woman aged 45-60 years with acute or convalescent COVID-19. Both conserved end residues are part of each CDR3. A D gene is named only where the DNA matches it firmly. Part of the rows lack a size; the others show once, few, many or a class for expanded clones.

TRBJ2-5 - - TRBV19 TGTGCCAGTAGTCCGCGGGGGAAAGGGGGTAGGGAGACCCAGTACTTC CASSPRGKGGRETQYF
TRBJ2-1 - - TRBV4-1 TGCGCCAGCAGCCGGGACTGGTCGAGCTCCTACAATGAGCAGTTCTTC CASSRDWSSSYNEQFF
TRBJ2-5 - TRBD1 TRBV7-8 TGTGCCAGCATCGTGGACAGGGGGCCGGAGACCCAGTACTTC CASIVDRGPETQYF
TRBJ1-2 - TRBD1 TRBV24-1 TGTGCCACCAGATCAACAGGGGACTATGGCTACACCTTC CATRSTGDYGYTF
TRBJ1-5 few TRBD1 TRBV6-2/TRBV6-3 TGTGCCAGCAGCCTAACGACAGGGGGCGTGGGTCAGCCCCAGCATTTT CASSLTTGGVGQPQHF
TRBJ1-2 - TRBD1 TRBV19 TGTGCCAGTAGTATAGCTGACAGGGGGATTGATGGCTACACCTTC CASSIADRGIDGYTF
TRBJ2-5 once TRBD2 TRBV7-8 TGTGCCAGCAGCATAGGGACTAGCGGGGGTGAGACCCAGTACTTC CASSIGTSGGETQYF
TRBJ1-1 - - TRBV6-5 TGTGCCAGCAGTTACAGCGGGACGGGGAACACTGAAGCTTTCTTT CASSYSGTGNTEAFF
TRBJ1-1 - TRBD1 TRBV3-1/TRBV3-2 TGTGCCAGCAGCCCCCGGACAGGGGGGAACACTGAAGCTTTCTTT CASSPRTGGNTEAFF
TRBJ1-5 - TRBD1 TRBV2 TGTGCCAGCAGAGGGGACAGCCATCAGCCCCAGCATTTT CASRGDSHQPQHF
TRBJ2-1 - TRBD2 TRBV24-1 TGTGCCACCAGTGAAAGGACTAGTGGGGTTTCGTTCTTC CATSERTSGVSFF
TRBJ2-7 - - TRBV7-2 TGTGCCAGCAGCTCGGGACTTTACGTCTCCTACGAGCAGTACTTC CASSSGLYVSYEQYF
TRBJ1-1 - TRBD1 TRBV7-9 TGTGCCAGCAATGGACAGGGAATCGACACTGAAGCTTTCTTT CASNGQGIDTEAFF
TRBJ2-1 few TRBD2 TRBV19 TGTGCCAGTAGTATGTCGGGAGGAGCCGACAATGAGCAGTTCTTC CASSMSGGADNEQFF
TRBJ2-5 - - TRBV10-3 TGTGCCATCAGTGAGACAGGGATGTCGGAGACCCAGTACTTC CAISETGMSETQYF